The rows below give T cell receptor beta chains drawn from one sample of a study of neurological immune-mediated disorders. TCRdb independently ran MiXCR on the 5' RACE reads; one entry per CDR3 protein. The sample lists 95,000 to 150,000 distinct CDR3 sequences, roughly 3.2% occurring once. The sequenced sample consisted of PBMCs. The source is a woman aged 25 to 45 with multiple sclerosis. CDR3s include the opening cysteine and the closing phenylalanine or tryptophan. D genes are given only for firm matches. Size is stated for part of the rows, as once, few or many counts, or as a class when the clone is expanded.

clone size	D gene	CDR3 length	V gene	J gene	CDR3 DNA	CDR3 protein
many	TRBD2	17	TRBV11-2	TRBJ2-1	TGTGCCAGCAGCTCTTACCTTTCTGCGGGAGGCTACAATGAGCAGTTCTTC	CASSSYLSAGGYNEQFF
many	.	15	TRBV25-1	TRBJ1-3	TGTGCCAGCAGTGAGAGCACAGGGTCTGGAAACACCATATATTTT	CASSESTGSGNTIYF
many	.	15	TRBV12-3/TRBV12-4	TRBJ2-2	TGTGCCAGCAGCCCGACCGGGACTGCGACCGGGGAGCTGTTTTTT	CASSPTGTATGELFF
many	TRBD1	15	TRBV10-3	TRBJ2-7	TGTGCCATTACCGAAGGGGGCAGGTCCGGGAACGAGCAGTACTTC	CAITEGGRSGNEQYF
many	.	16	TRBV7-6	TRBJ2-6	TGTGCCAGCAGCTTAGCACAGTACTCTGGGGCCAACGTCCTGACTTTC	CASSLAQYSGANVLTF
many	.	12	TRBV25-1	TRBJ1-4	TGTGCCAGCCATTCGGGTAACGAAAAACTGTTTTTT	CASHSGNEKLFF
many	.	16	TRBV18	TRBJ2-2	TGTGCCAGCTCACCGGAATCCGGGAAAAACACCGGGGAGCTGTTTTTT	CASSPESGKNTGELFF
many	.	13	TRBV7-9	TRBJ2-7	TGTGCCAGCAGCTTGCGATCAACTTACGAGCAGTACTTC	CASSLRSTYEQYF
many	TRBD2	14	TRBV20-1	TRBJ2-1	TGCAGTGCTAGAACGGCTAGCGGGATGGGTGAGCAGTTCTTC	CSARTASGMGEQFF
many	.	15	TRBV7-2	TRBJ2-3	TGTGCCAGCAGCCCCCAGGGATTATCAGGCGGTACGCAGTATTTT	CASSPQGLSGGTQYF
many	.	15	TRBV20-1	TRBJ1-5	TGCAGTGCTGGCCGAGTACAGGGTAGCAATCAGCCCCAGCATTTT	CSAGRVQGSNQPQHF
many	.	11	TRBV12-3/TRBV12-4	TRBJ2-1	TGTGCCAGCAGGTACATCAATGAGCAGTTCTTC	CASRYINEQFF
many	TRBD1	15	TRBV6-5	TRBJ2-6	TGTGCCAGCACCTCAACAGGGGCTGGGGCCAACGTCCTGACTTTC	CASTSTGAGANVLTF
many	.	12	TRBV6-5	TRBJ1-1	TGTGCCAGCAGCCGACAGGACACTGAAGCTTTCTTT	CASSRQDTEAFF
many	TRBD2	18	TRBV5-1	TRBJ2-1	TGCGCCAGCACCCTTGCTCCTAGCGGGGGGAGCTCCTACAATGAGCAGTTCTTC	CASTLAPSGGSSYNEQFF
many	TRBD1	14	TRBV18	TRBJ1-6	TGTGCCAGCTCAACAGGGGACGGTAATTCACCCCTCCACTTT	CASSTGDGNSPLHF
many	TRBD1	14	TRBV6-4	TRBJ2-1	TGTGCCAGCAGTAAAGGACAGGGCTACAATGAGCAGTTCTTC	CASSKGQGYNEQFF
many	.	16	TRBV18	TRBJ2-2	TGTGCCAGCTCACGAGCGGACGTAAGCTACACCGGGGAGCTGTTTTTT	CASSRADVSYTGELFF
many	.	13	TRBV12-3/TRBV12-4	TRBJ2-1	TGTGCCAGCAGTTTAGATACGGGGGTTGAGCAGTTCTTC	CASSLDTGVEQFF
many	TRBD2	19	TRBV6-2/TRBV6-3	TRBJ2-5	TGTGCCAGCAGTTTCACCGGACTAGCGGTACTCGTAAAGGGGCCGACCCAGTACTTC	CASSFTGLAVLVKGPTQYF
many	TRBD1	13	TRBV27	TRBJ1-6	TGTGCCAGTAGCAGACAGGGGAATTCACCCCTCCACTTT	CASSRQGNSPLHF
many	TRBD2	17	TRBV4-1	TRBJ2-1	TGCGCCAGCAGAGGCGGACTAGCGGACCCCCGGCTCAATGAGCAGTTCTTC	CASRGGLADPRLNEQFF
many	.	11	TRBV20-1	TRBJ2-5	TGCAGTGCGGGGGGAATAGAGACCCAGTACTTC	CSAGGIETQYF
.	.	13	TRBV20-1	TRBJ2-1	TGCAGTGCTAGAGAACGGACCCCCGGTGAGCAGTTCTTC	CSARERTPGEQFF
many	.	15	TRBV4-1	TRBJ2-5	TGCGCCAGCAGCCAACGTCCCCTCGGTCAAGAGACCCAGTACTTC	CASSQRPLGQETQYF
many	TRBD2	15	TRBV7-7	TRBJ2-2	TGTGCCAGCAGCTTTTTAGCGGGAGGCACCGGGGAGCTGTTTTTT	CASSFLAGGTGELFF
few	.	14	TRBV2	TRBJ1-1	TGTGCCAGCAGGGGGGAGGGCGGGAACACTGAAGCTTTCTTT	CASRGEGGNTEAFF
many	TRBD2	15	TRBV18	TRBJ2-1	TGTGCCAGCTCGCCCCGTACGACTAGCGACGATGAGCAGTTCTTC	CASSPRTTSDDEQFF
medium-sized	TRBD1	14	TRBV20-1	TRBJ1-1	TGCAGTGCCGATCCCGGGACAGAAGGGACTGAAGCTTTCTTT	CSADPGTEGTEAFF
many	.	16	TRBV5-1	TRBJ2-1	TGCGCCAGCAGCTTGGTAGGCGGGAACTCCTACAATGAGCAGTTCTTC	CASSLVGGNSYNEQFF
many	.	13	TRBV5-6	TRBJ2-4	TGTGCCAGCAGCTTGGGGGATAAAAACATTCAGTACTTC	CASSLGDKNIQYF
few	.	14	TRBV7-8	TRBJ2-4	TGTGCCAGCAGCTTCGGCGGGAACAAAAACATTCAGTACTTC	CASSFGGNKNIQYF
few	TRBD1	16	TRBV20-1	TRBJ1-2	TGCAGTGCTAGAGGGGGACTCGGGGACAGGGTTTTAGGCTACACCTTC	CSARGGLGDRVLGYTF
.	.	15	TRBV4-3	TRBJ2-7	TGCGCCAGCAGCCAAGGGGCAGGGCTTTCCTACGAGCAGTACTTC	CASSQGAGLSYEQYF
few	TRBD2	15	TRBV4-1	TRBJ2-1	TGCGCCAGCAGCCAATATAGCGGGGGCTACAATGAGCAGTTCTTC	CASSQYSGGYNEQFF
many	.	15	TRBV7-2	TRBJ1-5	TGTGCCAGCAGCTTAGAGGCAGGGAAGAATCAGCCCCAGCATTTT	CASSLEAGKNQPQHF
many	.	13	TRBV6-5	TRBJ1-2	TGTGCCAGCAGTTACGGGGGATACTATGGCTACACCTTC	CASSYGGYYGYTF
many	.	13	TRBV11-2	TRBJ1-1	TGTGCCAGCAGCTTGAGCAGTAACACTGAAGCTTTCTTT	CASSLSSNTEAFF
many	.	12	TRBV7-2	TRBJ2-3	TGTGCCAGCAGCCAGGCTACAGATACGCAGTATTTT	CASSQATDTQYF
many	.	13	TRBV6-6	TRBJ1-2	TGTGCCAGCAGTTACCCGCCGGAATCTGGCTACACCTTC	CASSYPPESGYTF
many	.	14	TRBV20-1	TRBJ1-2	TGCAGTGCTAGAGACGGACGACGATACGGTGGCTACACCTTC	CSARDGRRYGGYTF